These T cell receptor beta chains were read from a single sample in a study of T cells in Graves' hyperthyroidism and ophthalmopathy. MiXCR, run by TCRdb on the multiplex PCR reads, gives a single entry per CDR3 protein. The sample holds about 590,000 distinct CDR3 sequences, approximately 15% seen once. The specimen sequenced was blood. All receptors come from a woman younger than 45 with Graves' hyperthyroidism. The CDR3 runs from the conserved cysteine through the conserved F or W. The order of the fields is D gene, V gene, J gene, clone size, CDR3 protein. D genes are given only for firm matches. Clone size is given for some rows only: seen once, a few or many times, or a class if the clone is expanded.

-	TRBV30	TRBJ1-6	many	CAWSEGWSNSPLHF
-	TRBV20-1	TRBJ1-4	many	CSARGQANEKLFF
-	TRBV6-5	TRBJ1-4	-	CASSYPTRGFNEKLFF
TRBD2	TRBV7-3	TRBJ2-3	many	CASSITSGRGDTQYF
-	TRBV7-9	TRBJ2-5	-	CASSLREAQETQYF
-	TRBV2	TRBJ2-7	many	CASSEGRSSYEQYF
-	TRBV19	TRBJ1-1	few	CASSINQGLTEAFF
-	TRBV10-1	TRBJ2-2	many	CASSGKGTGELFF
TRBD1	TRBV30	TRBJ2-1	many	CAWSSGTGHNEQFF
-	TRBV20-1	TRBJ2-3	many	CSAQDWPTDTQYF
-	TRBV19	TRBJ1-1	many	CASSTRGGAMNTEAFF
-	TRBV20-1	TRBJ2-4	-	CSAKAAADSIQYF
-	TRBV27	TRBJ1-2	few	CASSLTGGGLDGYTF
TRBD2	TRBV20-1	TRBJ2-7	-	CSAERETGEQYF
TRBD1	TRBV7-2	TRBJ1-2	many	CASSLVTGTGYGYTF
-	TRBV28	TRBJ2-3	many	CASSLGRITDTQYF
-	TRBV12-3/TRBV12-4	TRBJ2-2	many	CASSFDLGELFF
-	TRBV20-1	TRBJ1-5	-	CSARAQGGQPQHF
-	TRBV28	TRBJ1-4	many	CASSRGKAGEKLFF
-	TRBV19	TRBJ2-3	-	CASSRQGFADTQYF
-	TRBV4-2	TRBJ2-1	-	CASSQVQFYEQFF
TRBD1	TRBV6-2/TRBV6-3	TRBJ2-2	-	CASRPDRVTTGELFF
-	TRBV6-1	TRBJ2-5	many	CASSYRETQYF
TRBD2	TRBV27	TRBJ2-3	many	CASTPHGSGTSVDTQYF
TRBD1	TRBV27	TRBJ2-7	many	CASSRRDRDEQYF
-	TRBV15	TRBJ1-2	few	CATSRVGRTNYGYTF
-	TRBV18	TRBJ1-2	many	CASSPVRGHGYTF
-	TRBV5-1	TRBJ1-1	many	CASSNGGDTEAFF
-	TRBV15	TRBJ2-1	few	CATSRGPGSFNSIEQFF
TRBD2	TRBV12-3/TRBV12-4	TRBJ2-1	many	CASSFRTSRSYNEQFF
TRBD1	TRBV6-2/TRBV6-3	TRBJ1-2	few	CASKSSGQANSYTF
TRBD2	TRBV12-3/TRBV12-4	TRBJ2-3	many	CASSRTSGRDTDTQYF
-	TRBV4-2	TRBJ2-1	few	CASSQGASGAYDEQFF
TRBD1	TRBV12-3/TRBV12-4	TRBJ2-7	many	CASRPGTGAEQYF
TRBD2	TRBV27	TRBJ2-1	many	CASSPYLSGSYEQFF
-	TRBV15	TRBJ1-3	few	CATSRDAGNTIYF
-	TRBV28	TRBJ1-4	-	CASRLTTVGEKLLF